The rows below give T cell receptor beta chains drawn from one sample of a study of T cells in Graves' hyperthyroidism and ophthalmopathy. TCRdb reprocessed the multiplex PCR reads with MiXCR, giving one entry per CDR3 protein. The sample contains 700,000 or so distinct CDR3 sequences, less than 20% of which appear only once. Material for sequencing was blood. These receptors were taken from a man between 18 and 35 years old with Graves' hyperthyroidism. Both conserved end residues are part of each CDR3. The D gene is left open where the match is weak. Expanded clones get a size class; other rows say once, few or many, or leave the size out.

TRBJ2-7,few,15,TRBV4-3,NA,CASSPPGPRNYEQYF,TGCGCCAGCAGCCCACCAGGGCCGAGGAACTACGAGCAGTACTTC
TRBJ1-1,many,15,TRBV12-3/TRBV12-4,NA,CASSLLGGDGTEAFF,TGTGCCAGCAGTTTACTCGGGGGTGACGGCACTGAAGCTTTCTTT
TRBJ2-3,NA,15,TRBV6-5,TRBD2,CASSYRGRHTDTQYF,TGTGCCAGCAGTTACCGCGGGAGGCACACAGATACGCAGTATTTT
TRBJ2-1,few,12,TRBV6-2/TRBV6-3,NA,CASSYRAGEQFF,TGTGCCAGCAGTTACCGGGCGGGTGAGCAGTTCTTC
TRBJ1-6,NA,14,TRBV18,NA,CASSKSTGNSPLHF,TGTGCCAGCTCAAAATCTACAGGAAATTCACCCCTCCACTTT
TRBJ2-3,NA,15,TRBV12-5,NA,CASGLGGEVTDTQYF,TGTGCTAGTGGTTTGGGAGGAGAGGTCACAGATACGCAGTATTTT
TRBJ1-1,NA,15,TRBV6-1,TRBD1,CASMGRGLRFTEAFF,TGTGCCAGCATGGGGAGGGGGCTACGTTTCACTGAAGCTTTCTTT
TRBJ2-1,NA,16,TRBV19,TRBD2,CASSMPLGTSGREQFF,TGTGCCAGTAGTATGCCCCTGGGGACTAGCGGGAGGGAGCAGTTCTTC
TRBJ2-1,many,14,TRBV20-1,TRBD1,CSAEMGQGLGEQFF,TGCAGCGCGGAGATGGGACAGGGTCTGGGTGAGCAGTTCTTC
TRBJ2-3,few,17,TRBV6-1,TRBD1,CASRISGTGRSTDTQYF,TGTGCCAGCAGAATTTCCGGGACAGGGCGAAGCACAGATACGCAGTATTTT
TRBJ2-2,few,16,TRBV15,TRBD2,CATSPRERGNTGELFF,TGTGCCACCAGCCCCAGGGAGCGGGGGAACACCGGGGAGCTGTTTTTT
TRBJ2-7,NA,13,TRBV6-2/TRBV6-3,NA,CASRGAELNEQYF,TGTGCCAGCAGGGGGGCTGAACTAAACGAGCAGTACTTC
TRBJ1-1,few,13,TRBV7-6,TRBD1,CASSLERGPEAFF,TGTGCCAGCAGCCTGGAAAGGGGGCCTGAAGCTTTCTTT
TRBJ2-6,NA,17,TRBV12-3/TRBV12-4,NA,CASTQLGVSSGANVLTF,TGTGCCAGCACCCAGCTGGGGGTCAGCTCTGGGGCCAACGTCCTGACTTTC
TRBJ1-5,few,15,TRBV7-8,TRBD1,CASSSQGGGGQPQHF,TGTGCCAGCAGTTCGCAGGGGGGGGGGGGACAGCCCCAGCATTTT
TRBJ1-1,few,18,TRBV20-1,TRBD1,CSAGKDGTGGSMNTEAFF,TGCAGTGCGGGGAAGGACGGGACAGGGGGCTCGATGAACACTGAAGCTTTCTTT
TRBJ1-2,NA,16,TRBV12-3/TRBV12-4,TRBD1,CASSSAGTGVRGGHTF,TGTGCCAGCAGTTCTGCGGGGACAGGGGTTAGGGGTGGCCACACCTTC
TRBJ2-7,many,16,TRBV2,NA,CASSVGRSSLSYEQYF,TGTGCCAGCAGTGTTGGGAGGAGTTCCCTCTCCTACGAGCAGTACTTC
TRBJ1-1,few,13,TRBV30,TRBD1,CAWSGQGWTEAFF,TGTGCCTGGAGTGGACAGGGGTGGACTGAAGCTTTCTTT